The clone carrying this TCR beta chain came up a few times. What it binds is not known. The sample belongs to a study of T cell repertoires in cytomegalovirus infection. Whole-study context: The public TCR beta signatures pointed to both CMV infection and matching HLA type.

CDR3 length: 15 amino acids. Germline values: CDR1 DFQATT, CDR2 SNEGSKA (reference sequence). Trimming shortened V by 6 bases and J by 0 bases, and 17 bases separated the two germline ends. Study-wide results and caveats: HLA-C-restricted CMV clonotypes gave the most frequent clonotype in two of eight donors. Adding up the frequency of public TCR beta families identified people who carried CMV plus the relevant HLA.

MiXCR was run by TCRdb on the reads, yielding one entry per CDR3 protein. The sample records about 310,000 distinct CDR3 sequences, roughly a sixth being singletons. The chain combines TRBV20-1 with TRBJ1-2; D might be TRBD1 (5 bases). The sequence came from a human donor in good health (CMV status not recorded). Some clones in this sample may be carry-over from other donors' samples. Sequencing was done on a sample of PBMCs. Here the CDR3 DNA reads TGCAGTGCCAACGGTGGGAGGGGATCTAACTATGGCTACACCTTC. This sequence encodes CSANGGRGSNYGYTF.